A selection of T cell receptor beta chains follows, all from one sample in a study of blood T cell repertoires in COVID-19. Produced via immunoSEQ multiplex PCR; TCRdb's table is partial and in-frame only. The sample has fewer than 300,000 clones, 85% seen once. Specimen: peripheral blood. The source of these receptors is a man between 45 and 60 years old with active or convalescent COVID-19. Both conserved end residues are part of each CDR3. D genes are given only for firm matches. Size values are once, few and many counts, or a class for expanded clones, and some rows have none.

J gene: TRBJ2-5; V gene: TRBV5-4; D gene: NA; clone size: NA; CDR3 protein: CASSSDRYQETQYF; CDR3 DNA: TGTGCCAGCAGTTCAGACAGGTACCAAGAGACCCAGTACTTC
J gene: TRBJ2-4; V gene: TRBV4-3; D gene: NA; clone size: NA; CDR3 protein: CASSQENPGYWAKNIQYF; CDR3 DNA: TGCGCCAGCAGCCAAGAAAATCCGGGGTACTGGGCCAAAAACATTCAGTACTTC
J gene: TRBJ2-7; V gene: TRBV6-5; D gene: NA; clone size: NA; CDR3 protein: CASSYGDGGLGEQYF; CDR3 DNA: TGTGCCAGCAGTTACGGAGACGGGGGTTTAGGCGAGCAGTACTTC
J gene: TRBJ2-7; V gene: TRBV5-6; D gene: NA; clone size: NA; CDR3 protein: CASSYTPSGRFISYEQYF; CDR3 DNA: TGTGCCAGCAGTTATACCCCAAGCGGCAGGTTTATCTCCTACGAGCAGTACTTC
J gene: TRBJ2-7; V gene: TRBV27; D gene: TRBD2; clone size: NA; CDR3 protein: CASSFGGGYYEQYF; CDR3 DNA: TGTGCCAGCAGTTTTGGGGGAGGGTACTACGAGCAGTACTTC
J gene: TRBJ1-1; V gene: TRBV3-1/TRBV3-2; D gene: NA; clone size: NA; CDR3 protein: CASSQRGGGTEAFF; CDR3 DNA: TGTGCCAGCAGCCAACGTGGGGGGGGCACTGAAGCTTTCTTT
J gene: TRBJ2-5; V gene: TRBV24-1; D gene: NA; clone size: NA; CDR3 protein: CATSDQTAYQETQYF; CDR3 DNA: TGTGCCACCAGTGATCAGACAGCGTACCAAGAGACCCAGTACTTC
J gene: TRBJ1-2; V gene: TRBV27; D gene: NA; clone size: NA; CDR3 protein: CASSSPTGGYTF; CDR3 DNA: TGTGCCAGCAGTTCACCGACAGGTGGCTACACCTTC
J gene: TRBJ2-2; V gene: TRBV21-1; D gene: NA; clone size: NA; CDR3 protein: CGTGNPGELFF; CDR3 DNA: TGTGGGACAGGGAACCCCGGGGAGCTGTTTTTT
J gene: TRBJ2-5; V gene: TRBV5-1; D gene: NA; clone size: NA; CDR3 protein: CASSSAPGPQETQYF; CDR3 DNA: TGCGCCAGCAGCTCAGCGCCGGGTCCCCAAGAGACCCAGTACTTC
J gene: TRBJ2-7; V gene: TRBV7-9; D gene: TRBD1; clone size: NA; CDR3 protein: CASSLAGQGHRPYEQYF; CDR3 DNA: TGTGCCAGCAGCTTAGCAGGACAGGGTCATAGGCCCTACGAGCAGTACTTC
J gene: TRBJ1-1; V gene: TRBV28; D gene: NA; clone size: NA; CDR3 protein: CASSLGGGAGLNTEAFF; CDR3 DNA: TGTGCCAGCAGTTTAGGCGGTGGGGCAGGCTTGAACACTGAAGCTTTCTTT
J gene: TRBJ2-3; V gene: TRBV3-1/TRBV3-2; D gene: TRBD2; clone size: NA; CDR3 protein: CASSQTSGLAGGPVVPDTQYF; CDR3 DNA: TGTGCCAGCAGCCAAACCTCGGGACTAGCGGGAGGGCCGGTTGTCCCAGATACGCAGTATTTT
J gene: TRBJ2-7; V gene: TRBV5-1; D gene: TRBD2; clone size: NA; CDR3 protein: CASGGLAGEQYF; CDR3 DNA: TGCGCCAGCGGAGGACTAGCGGGCGAGCAGTACTTC
J gene: TRBJ1-4; V gene: TRBV18; D gene: NA; clone size: few; CDR3 protein: CASSLGQYEKLFF; CDR3 DNA: TGTGCCAGCTCCCTAGGACAATATGAAAAACTGTTTTTT
J gene: TRBJ2-1; V gene: TRBV2; D gene: TRBD2; clone size: NA; CDR3 protein: CASSETGVVAGEQFF; CDR3 DNA: TGTGCCAGCAGTGAAACCGGGGTGGTAGCGGGAGAGCAGTTCTTC
J gene: TRBJ2-1; V gene: TRBV28; D gene: TRBD2; clone size: NA; CDR3 protein: CASSLGTSSNEQFF; CDR3 DNA: TGTGCCAGCAGTTTAGGGACTAGCTCCAATGAGCAGTTCTTC
J gene: TRBJ2-7; V gene: TRBV5-1; D gene: TRBD1; clone size: once; CDR3 protein: CASSLWTGVTYEQYF; CDR3 DNA: TGCGCCAGCAGCTTGTGGACAGGGGTTACCTACGAGCAGTACTTC
J gene: TRBJ1-1; V gene: TRBV11-2; D gene: NA; clone size: NA; CDR3 protein: CASSQSLGGEATEAFF; CDR3 DNA: TGTGCCAGCAGCCAGAGCCTGGGGGGGGAGGCCACTGAAGCTTTCTTT
J gene: TRBJ1-5; V gene: TRBV20-1; D gene: NA; clone size: NA; CDR3 protein: CSASFSGNQPQHF; CDR3 DNA: TGCAGTGCTAGTTTTTCGGGGAATCAGCCCCAGCATTTT
J gene: TRBJ2-7; V gene: TRBV21-1; D gene: NA; clone size: once; CDR3 protein: CASSVRTGGYEQYF; CDR3 DNA: TGTGCCAGCAGCGTCCGGACAGGGGGTTACGAGCAGTACTTC
J gene: TRBJ1-2; V gene: TRBV7-2; D gene: NA; clone size: NA; CDR3 protein: CASSLAGQYYGYTF; CDR3 DNA: TGTGCCAGCAGCTTAGCCGGACAATACTATGGCTACACCTTC
J gene: TRBJ2-1; V gene: TRBV9; D gene: TRBD2; clone size: NA; CDR3 protein: CASSVASGNSYNEQFF; CDR3 DNA: TGTGCCAGCAGCGTAGCTAGCGGAAACTCCTACAATGAGCAGTTCTTC
J gene: TRBJ2-3; V gene: TRBV28; D gene: TRBD2; clone size: NA; CDR3 protein: CATTGLAITDTQYF; CDR3 DNA: TGTGCCACCACGGGACTAGCAATCACAGATACGCAGTATTTT
J gene: TRBJ2-1; V gene: TRBV3-1/TRBV3-2; D gene: NA; clone size: NA; CDR3 protein: CASSQEVGTQAYNEQFF; CDR3 DNA: TGTGCCAGCAGCCAAGAAGTTGGGACTCAGGCCTACAATGAGCAGTTCTTC
J gene: TRBJ1-4; V gene: TRBV21-1; D gene: NA; clone size: NA; CDR3 protein: CASSKACGGRELFF; CDR3 DNA: TGTGCCAGCAGCAAAGCTTGTGGGGGCCGGGAACTGTTTTTT
J gene: TRBJ2-1; V gene: TRBV4-1; D gene: NA; clone size: NA; CDR3 protein: CASSQDRERVSSGVDEQFF; CDR3 DNA: TGCGCCAGCAGCCAAGATCGGGAAAGGGTAAGCTCCGGGGTAGATGAGCAGTTCTTC
J gene: TRBJ2-7; V gene: TRBV28; D gene: TRBD1; clone size: many; CDR3 protein: CASSSSATGQGRYEQYF; CDR3 DNA: TGTGCCAGCAGTTCATCCGCCACGGGACAGGGGAGGTACGAGCAGTACTTC
J gene: TRBJ1-1; V gene: TRBV5-5; D gene: NA; clone size: NA; CDR3 protein: CASRLRDLLNTEAFF; CDR3 DNA: TGTGCCAGCAGGCTCCGGGACTTACTGAACACTGAAGCTTTCTTT
J gene: TRBJ2-2; V gene: TRBV6-1; D gene: TRBD1; clone size: NA; CDR3 protein: CASSEWDRGFRTGELFF; CDR3 DNA: TGTGCCAGCAGTGAGTGGGACAGGGGTTTCCGGACCGGGGAGCTGTTTTTT
J gene: TRBJ1-4; V gene: TRBV12-3/TRBV12-4; D gene: NA; clone size: few; CDR3 protein: CASALTGDQKLFF; CDR3 DNA: TGTGCCAGCGCCCTGACCGGGGATCAAAAACTGTTTTTT